This entry concerns a single TCR beta chain. This sample was included in a study of shared clonotypes between healthy human individuals. As for the study in general: Every donor yielded three CD4 naive, three CD4 memory, two CD8 naive and one CD8 memory plate.

The CDR3 length is 14 residues. V shed 2 bases and J shed 6 bases, with 13 bases lying between them. Germline-derived CDR1 and CDR2 are SGDLS and YYNGEE. The deep-level immunoSEQ assay was used. Some clones are missing from TCRdb's copy, which holds only in-frame ones; the method was immunoSEQ multiplex PCR. The profile covers about 2.4 million clones, with over 85% appearing a single time and 0.36% taken by the ten largest. The CD4+ fraction was divided into a CD45RA+ naive subset and a CD45RA-negative memory subset. This clonotype was obtained from a man between 18 and 35 years old in good health. Some clones in this sample may be carry-over from other donors' samples. The gene calls are TRBV9 and TRBJ2-3; D is undetermined. The source material was naive CD4+ T cells from PBMCs. Sample subset: CD45RA+ positively selected. CDR3 nucleotides: TGTGCCAGCAGCGTTCAAGGCCCCCCGGATACGCAGTATTTT. Encoded protein: CASSVQGPPDTQYF. Full variable domain (missing parts from reference TRBV9 and TRBJ2-3): DSGVTQTPKHLITATGQRVTLRCSPRSGDLSVYWYQQSLDQGLQFLIQYYNGEERAKGNILERFSAQQFPDLHSELNLSSLELGDSALYFCASSVQGPPDTQYFGPGTRLTVL.